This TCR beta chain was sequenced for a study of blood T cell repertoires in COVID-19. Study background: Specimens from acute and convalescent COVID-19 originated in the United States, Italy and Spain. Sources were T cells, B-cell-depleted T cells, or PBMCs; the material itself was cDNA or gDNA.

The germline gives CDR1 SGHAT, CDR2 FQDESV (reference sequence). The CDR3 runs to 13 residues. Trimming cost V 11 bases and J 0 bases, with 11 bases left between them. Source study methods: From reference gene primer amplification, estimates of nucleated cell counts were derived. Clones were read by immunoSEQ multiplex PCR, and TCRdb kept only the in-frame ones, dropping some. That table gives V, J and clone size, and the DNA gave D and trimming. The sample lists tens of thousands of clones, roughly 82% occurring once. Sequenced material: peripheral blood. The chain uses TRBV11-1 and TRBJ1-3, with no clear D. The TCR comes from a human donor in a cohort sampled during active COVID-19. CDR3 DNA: TGTGCCTCCGGGATAAACTCTGGAAACACCATATATTTT. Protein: CASGINSGNTIYF.